Below are 30 T cell receptor beta chains sequenced from a single sample in a study of T cells after yellow fever vaccination. TCRdb called the 5' RACE reads again in MiXCR, with one record for every CDR3 protein. The table records hundreds of thousands of distinct CDR3 sequences, 15% to 20% of them present only once. The specimen was PBMCs, collected 15 days after the yellow fever booster vaccination. Every receptor here comes from a man aged 25-45 years who received the YFV17D yellow fever vaccine.

The genes are TRBV20-1 and TRBJ2-1, with a possible D match to TRBD2 (5 bases). The CDR3 loop spans 12 amino acids. Germline V gene data show CDR1 as DFQATT and CDR2 as SNEGSKA (reference sequence). V lost 2 bases to trimming and J lost 9 bases, with 11 bases between them. CDR3 nucleotides: TGCAGTGCTAGACGAAGGGAGACTGAGCAGTTCTTC. Its translation is CSARRRETEQFF.

This clonotype has just a few counts. This sequence joins TRBV5-1 and TRBJ2-3, with D possibly TRBD2 on 5 matching bases. CDR3 size: 14 residues. V lost 3 bases, J lost 3 bases, and 11 bases lay in between. CDR1 SGHRS and CDR2 YFSETQ come from the germline V gene. The CDR3 spells CASSYLAWTDTQYF. For the CDR3, the DNA is TGCGCCAGCAGCTATCTAGCTTGGACAGATACGCAGTATTTT.

This clonotype was seen a few times. This sequence joins TRBV25-1 and TRBJ1-2, with D possibly TRBD1 on 5 matching bases. The V end lost 3 bases, the J end lost 7 bases, and 18 bases lay between the germline ends. The CDR3 is 15 amino acids. Germline values: CDR1 MGHDK, CDR2 SYGVNS. CDR3 sequence (DNA): TGTGCCAGCAGTGAGATGGGACTGGGAGAGGGTGGCTACACCTTC. Residues: CASSEMGLGEGGYTF.

This clonotype occurred a few times. The CDR3 DNA follows: TGCGCCAGCAGCCAGACAGGGTACAATGAGCAGTTCTTC. This encodes CASSQTGYNEQFF. The chain couples TRBV4-3 to TRBJ2-1; 7 nucleotides line up with TRBD1. Germline V gene data show CDR1 as LGHNA and CDR2 as YSLEER. Losses at the gene ends were 3 bases for V and 4 bases for J; bases not matched to a gene: 0. The length of the CDR3 is 13 residues.

This clonotype was seen more than once but under ten times. The J gene is TRBJ2-2, the V gene TRBV27, with a tentative D call TRBD2 (5 bases). The CDR3 length is 17 residues. The ends were cut back, 0 bases at V and 0 bases at J, with 11 bases in the middle. Germline V lookup: CDR1 MNHEY, CDR2 SMNVEV (reference sequence). As DNA, the CDR3 is TGTGCCAGCAGTTTATCGCGGACTCACCCGAACACCGGGGAGCTGTTTTTT. The encoded protein is CASSLSRTHPNTGELFF.

The gene calls are TRBV15 and TRBJ1-2; no clear D. The CDR3 extends over 13 amino acids. Trimming removed 0 bases from V and 9 bases from J, with 11 bases in between. CDR1 and CDR2 (germline): LNHNV, YYDKDF (reference sequence). CDR3 sequence reads: CATSRDSGVRYTF. DNA for the CDR3: TGTGCCACCAGCAGAGATTCCGGTGTTCGCTACACCTTC.

This clonotype was seen a single time. The CDR3: CASSLAWGGSYEQYF. CDR3 sequence (DNA): TGTGCCAGCAGCTTAGCCTGGGGGGGCTCCTACGAGCAGTACTTC. The chain couples TRBV7-2 to TRBJ2-7; 7 positions agree with TRBD2. V shed 0 bases and J 0 bases; nucleotides not matched to a gene: 2. Germline V lookup: CDR1 SGHTA, CDR2 FQGNSA. The CDR3 runs 15 residues.

This clonotype turned up a few times. The rearrangement links TRBV20-1 to TRBJ2-1; 12 bases align to TRBD2. The germline V gene encodes CDR1 DFQATT and CDR2 SNEGSKA (reference sequence). V trimming: 3 bases; J trimming: 3 bases; junction bases outside the gene matches: 9. This CDR3 region has 17 residues. The CDR3 sequence is CSASWLAGGPNYNEQFF. The CDR3 nucleotides read TGCAGTGCTAGTTGGCTAGCGGGAGGGCCAAACTACAATGAGCAGTTCTTC.

This chain connects TRBV12-3 or TRBV12-4 to TRBJ2-3; 8 bases align to TRBD2. This CDR3 has 17 amino acids. The junction had 9 bases not matched to a gene; V was cut back by 0 bases and J by 4 bases. CDR3 bases: TGTGCCAGCAGTTTAGCGCCCCCGGGACTAGTGGCAGATACGCAGTATTTT. Translating it yields CASSLAPPGLVADTQYF.

As regards this clonotype: A junction end diverges from the germline sequence, so it may reflect a read error. The rearrangement links TRBV20-1 to TRBJ2-3; 7 bases are a match to TRBD1. Germline CDR1 is DFQATT and CDR2 is SNEGSKA (reference sequence). The CDR3 covers 16 residues. CDR3 coding DNA: TGCTGTGCTAGAGACTTGAGGGGGCCAGTAGCAGATACGCAGTATTTT. Its translation: CCARDLRGPVADTQYF.

This chain connects TRBV5-4 to TRBJ2-1; perhaps TRBD2 as D (5 bases). The V gene's germline CDR1 is SGHNT and CDR2 YYREEE (reference sequence). The V and J ends lost 3 bases and 8 bases respectively, with 9 bases between them. The CDR3 extends over 12 amino acids. The CDR3 protein is CASSSVGDEQFF. In DNA form, the CDR3 reads TGTGCCAGCAGCTCCGTGGGAGATGAGCAGTTCTTC. The complete variable domain, with remaining parts taken from reference TRBV5-4 and TRBJ2-1, reads ETGVTQSPTHLIKTRGQQVTLRCSSQSGHNTVSWYQQALGQGPQFIFQYYREEENGRGNFPPRFSGLQFPNYSSELNVNALELDDSALYLCASSSVGDEQFFGPGTRLTVL.

This chain joins TRBV6-2 or TRBV6-3 and TRBJ2-6; D is unclear. This CDR3 region has 17 residues. The ends were cut back, 4 bases at V and 0 bases at J, with 13 bases in the middle. The germline V gene has CDR1 MNHEY and CDR2 SVGEGT. The CDR3 region is CASSSSTSSSGANVLTF. Written as DNA, the CDR3 is TGTGCCAGCAGTTCCTCGACATCTTCCTCTGGGGCCAACGTCCTGACTTTC.

This clonotype was counted only a few times. V is TRBV27 and J is TRBJ1-1; TRBD1 is a possible D gene (6 bases). The CDR3 is made up of 14 amino acids. V was trimmed by 3 bases and J by 1 base, leaving 9 bases between them. Germline V gives CDR1 MNHEY, CDR2 SMNVEV (reference sequence). The DNA of the CDR3 is TGTGCCAGCAGTTTCAGGGGATGGAACACTGAAGCTTTCTTT. Translated: CASSFRGWNTEAFF.

This clonotype was counted only a few times. V and J are TRBV20-1 and TRBJ2-2; D may be TRBD1 (6 bases). Germline V lookup: CDR1 DFQATT, CDR2 SNEGSKA (reference sequence). CDR3 size: 13 residues. The V and J ends lost 2 bases and 4 bases respectively, with 8 bases between them. The CDR3 is CSARTGLTGELFF. In DNA form, the CDR3 reads TGCAGTGCTAGAACAGGGCTCACCGGGGAGCTGTTTTTT.

V and J are TRBV20-1 and TRBJ2-3; D gene unclear. Trimming left V 3 bases short and J 4 bases short, with 17 bases between. Per germline, CDR1 DFQATT and CDR2 SNEGSKA (reference sequence). The CDR3 sequence is 15 residues long. The CDR3 spells CSARGLTEFPDTQYF. CDR3 bases: TGCAGTGCTAGGGGCCTAACAGAATTCCCAGATACGCAGTATTTT.

This chain's CDR3 is CASSHRVPANEKLFF. The DNA for the CDR3 is TGTGCCAGCAGCCACCGCGTTCCGGCTAATGAAAAACTGTTTTTT. The chain combines TRBV3-1 with TRBJ1-4; D is ambiguous. Germline CDR1 reads LGHDT; CDR2 reads YNNKEL (reference sequence). The CDR3 length is 15 residues. V dropped 3 bases and J dropped 3 bases, with 11 bases sitting between them.

This clonotype showed up just a few times. CDR3 amino acids: CSARGETANTGELFF. In DNA, the CDR3 is TGCAGTGCTAGAGGGGAGACAGCGAACACCGGGGAGCTGTTTTTT. This sequence joins TRBV20-1 and TRBJ2-2, with D perhaps matching TRBD1 or TRBD2 (5 bases each). This CDR3 has 15 residues. Germline assignment: CDR1 DFQATT and CDR2 SNEGSKA (reference sequence). Trimming cost V 1 base and J 0 bases, with 9 bases left between them.

V is TRBV10-3 and J is TRBJ2-1, with 8 bases lining up with TRBD2. V dropped 6 bases and J dropped 2; count of bases not matched to a gene: 3. CDR1 and CDR2 (germline): ENHRY, SYGVKD. The CDR3 length is 14 residues. The CDR3 nucleotides read TGTGCCATCAGCCAGCGGGAGACCTACAATGAGCAGTTCTTC. Amino acids: CAISQRETYNEQFF.

The sample holds a few counts of this clonotype. The chain combines TRBV7-2 with TRBJ2-3; D not certain. The CDR3 has 15 amino acids. V was shortened by 1 base and J by 4 bases, with 12 bases between the two germline ends. The germline CDR1 and CDR2 sequences are SGHTA and FQGNSA. CDR3 residues: CASSLGPGSADTQYF. In DNA, the CDR3 is TGTGCCAGCAGCTTAGGTCCGGGCTCGGCAGATACGCAGTATTTT.

A few counts support this clonotype. This chain connects TRBV12-3 or TRBV12-4 to TRBJ2-4, with 11 bases that match TRBD2. The CDR3 is made up of 17 amino acids. J lost 2 bases, V lost 5 bases, and 8 bases had no gene match. CDR3 nucleotide sequence: TGTGCCAGCAGTCATGGGGGACTAGCGGAAACCAAAAACATTCAGTACTTC. Translation gives CASSHGGLAETKNIQYF.

This clonotype was observed a handful of times. This chain links TRBV18 with TRBJ2-3, with unresolved D. V was trimmed by 2 bases and J by 4 bases, leaving 16 bases between them. Germline lookup yields CDR1 KGHSH and CDR2 LQKENI. This CDR3 contains 16 residues. DNA of the CDR3: TGTGCCAGCTCACCAAGGCTAGGAGAAGACCCAGATACGCAGTATTTT. This codes for CASSPRLGEDPDTQYF.

This clonotype has just a few counts. The chain has TRBV10-3 and TRBJ2-7, with D perhaps matching TRBD1 or TRBD2 (6 bases each). Germline CDR1 is ENHRY and CDR2 is SYGVKD. The CDR3 has 13 residues. Trimming cost V 6 bases and J 6 bases, with 15 bases left between them. The CDR3 here is CAIRGGSGVEQYF. In DNA, the CDR3 is TGTGCCATCAGGGGAGGCTCAGGGGTCGAGCAGTACTTC.

This chain connects TRBV20-1 to TRBJ1-4; D is unclear. CDR3 length: 13 amino acids. Trimming took 5 bases from V and 8 from J, leaving 15 bases between them. The germline V gene has CDR1 DFQATT and CDR2 SNEGSKA (reference sequence). The chain's CDR3 is CSAQWEFEEKLFF. The DNA of the CDR3 is TGCAGTGCTCAGTGGGAATTTGAGGAAAAACTGTTTTTT.

V usage is TRBV7-3 and J usage is TRBJ2-7; 9 bases map to TRBD2. This CDR3 has 15 amino acids. After removal of 1 base from V and 4 bases from J, the junction contained 5 bases not matched to a gene. Per the germline V gene, CDR1 is SGHTA and CDR2 is FQGTGA. CDR3 region: CASSLMAGGRYEQYF. The CDR3 DNA sequence: TGTGCCAGCAGCTTAATGGCGGGAGGGCGGTACGAGCAGTACTTC.

This clonotype appeared a single time. The chain links TRBV18 to TRBJ2-1, with 11 bases identical to TRBD2. CDR1 and CDR2 from the germline V gene are KGHSH and LQKENI. This CDR3 contains 18 residues. The V segment lost 0 bases and the J segment 2 bases; nucleotides outside the gene matches: 6. The CDR3 nucleotides are TGTGCCAGCTCACCACCGGGGGGGACTAGCGGCCCCTACAATGAGCAGTTCTTC. It is translated as CASSPPGGTSGPYNEQFF.

The chain has TRBV9 and TRBJ2-2; possible D gene TRBD1, 5 bases. The ends were cut back, 0 bases at V and 5 bases at J, with 11 bases in the middle. Germline V CDR1 and CDR2: SGDLS, YYNGEE. CDR3 length equals 15 residues. CDR3: CASSVEAGKTGELFF. The CDR3 nucleotides read TGTGCCAGCAGCGTAGAGGCAGGGAAGACCGGGGAGCTGTTTTTT.

This clonotype was seen a handful of times. The chain is built from TRBV20-1 and TRBJ2-7; D possibly uses TRBD1 or TRBD2 (5 bases each). The CDR3 totals 15 residues. Germline-derived CDR1 and CDR2 are DFQATT and SNEGSKA (reference sequence). V was pared by 6 bases and J by 1 base, with 19 bases between. The CDR3 spells CSAQTSGRTSYEQYF. In DNA, the CDR3 is TGCAGTGCCCAAACCTCGGGACGTACGTCCTACGAGCAGTACTTC.

The chain's CDR3 is CASSPGQGYDEQYF. CDR3 nucleotides: TGTGCCAGTAGTCCGGGACAGGGTTACGACGAGCAGTACTTC. The V and J genes are TRBV19 and TRBJ2-7, with TRBD1 identical over 9 bases. Looked up from germline, CDR1 is LNHDA and CDR2 is SQIVND (reference sequence). After removal of 5 bases from V and 5 bases from J, the junction contained 7 bases not matched to a gene. The CDR3 spans 14 residues.

Of note for this clonotype: This may be a read error, as it is one base from a much larger clone. The rearrangement uses TRBV12-3 or TRBV12-4 and TRBJ2-7; D not resolved. CDR3 length: 14 amino acids. The V end was cut by 2 bases, the J end by 6 bases, with 14 bases between. The CDR3 DNA sequence: TGTGCCAGCAGTTTAACCGAGGTCCTCAGCGAGCAGTACTTC. It is translated as CASSLTEVLSEQYF.

The rearrangement joins TRBV20-1 to TRBJ2-6, with TRBD1 matching over 9 bases. Germline trimming cut 3 bases from V and 0 bases from J; bases unmatched to any gene: 6. The CDR3 is 17 amino acids. Germline lookup yields CDR1 DFQATT and CDR2 SNEGSKA (reference sequence). The CDR3 DNA reads TGCAGTGCTAGCCAGGGACAGGGCGGCTCTGGGGCCAACGTCCTGACTTTC. Protein sequence: CSASQGQGGSGANVLTF.